One and the same sample provided the 29 T cell receptor beta chains below, sequenced in a study of OX40 agonist ivuxolimab in advanced cancers. Some clones are missing from TCRdb's copy, which holds only in-frame ones; the method was immunoSEQ multiplex PCR. The sample shows 50,000 to 60,000 clones, around nine tenths of them seen only once. The sequences come from CD4+ or CD8+ T cells sorted from blood, collected in a trial of the OX40 agonist ivuxolimab. The receptors were gathered from an adult with an advanced solid tumor such as melanoma, head and neck, liver or kidney cancer.

The rearrangement uses TRBV7-3 and TRBJ1-1; D remains unclear. The CDR3 has 15 residues. V lost 2 bases and J 1 base, leaving 11 bases between the germline ends. Per the germline V gene, CDR1 is SGHTA and CDR2 is FQGTGA. This CDR3 is CASSLSGERNTEAFF. CDR3 nucleotides: TGTGCCAGCAGCTTATCCGGGGAGCGGAACACTGAAGCTTTCTTT.

In its sample, this clone is medium-sized (0.01 to 0.1%). The chain's CDR3 is CASSLAGGPYEQYF. The CDR3 bases are TGTGCCAGCAGCTTGGCAGGGGGTCCGTACGAGCAGTACTTC. This chain connects TRBV11-2 to TRBJ2-7; 7 bases map to TRBD1. With V trimmed by 3 bases and J by 4 bases, 6 bases remained unmatched. The length of the CDR3 is 14 residues. Germline assignment: CDR1 SGHAT and CDR2 FQNNGV.

This chain uses TRBV4-1 with TRBJ1-2; D is unresolved. The length of the CDR3 is 16 residues. Germline V gene lookup returns CDR1 MGHRA and CDR2 YSYEKL. V gave up 4 bases and J gave up 4 bases, with 19 bases separating them. The CDR3 loop is CASSPRPARSFYGYTF. CDR3 nucleotide sequence: TGCGCCAGCAGCCCGAGGCCGGCAAGGAGCTTCTATGGCTACACCTTC.

This rearrangement joins TRBV5-3 to TRBJ2-2; the D gene is possibly TRBD2 (6 bases). TRBV5-3 is known as an ORF, though its function is uncertain. V lost 0 bases, J lost 7 bases, and 22 bases lay in between. The CDR3 has 18 amino acids. The CDR3 DNA sequence: TGTGCCAGAAGCTTGGTGGAGGGGCCCCCACCCTGGGGCGGGGAGCTGTTTTTT. Translation gives CARSLVEGPPPWGGELFF.

The chain employs TRBV19 and TRBJ2-7, with D maybe TRBD1 (6 bases). This CDR3 spans 11 amino acids. V lost 9 bases and J lost 1, with 7 bases in between. Looked up from germline, CDR1 is LNHDA and CDR2 is SQIVND (reference sequence). The CDR3 DNA follows: TGTGCCAGCGGACAGTCCTACGAGCAGTACTTC. It is translated as CASGQSYEQYF.

This clone was observed a handful of times. V and J are TRBV5-6 and TRBJ2-1, with D unresolved. Per the germline V gene, CDR1 is SGHDT and CDR2 is YYEEEE. V was pared by 0 bases and J by 10 bases, with 5 bases between. The CDR3 runs 11 residues. CDR3 sequence: CASSLGTEQFF. The CDR3, as DNA: TGTGCCAGCAGCTTGGGCACAGAGCAGTTCTTC.

The rearrangement links TRBV30 to TRBJ2-7; D remains unclear. Germline V lookup: CDR1 GTSNPN, CDR2 SVGIG (reference sequence). Trimming removed 2 bases from V and 3 bases from J, with 8 bases in between. The CDR3 is 12 amino acids. CDR3 nucleotide sequence: TGTGCCTGGAGTTCTCTCATCTACGAGCAGTACTTC. Amino acids: CAWSSLIYEQYF.

The rearrangement links TRBV4-1 to TRBJ2-1; D gene ambiguous. Trimming removed 0 bases at V and 12 bases at J, with 12 bases between. Germline V lookup: CDR1 MGHRA, CDR2 YSYEKL. This CDR3 has 13 amino acids. In DNA, the CDR3 is TGCGCCAGCAGCCAAGATAACGGCTTACGGCAGTTCTTC. Its translation is CASSQDNGLRQFF.

The chain combines TRBV4-3 with TRBJ2-1; D uncertain. Germline lookup yields CDR1 LGHNA and CDR2 YSLEER. V shed 0 bases and J shed 5 bases, with 11 bases lying between them. The CDR3 runs 15 residues. CDR3 sequence reads: CASSQDFGGDNEQFF. The DNA for the CDR3 is TGCGCCAGCAGCCAAGACTTTGGCGGAGACAATGAGCAGTTCTTC.

This chain uses TRBV5-1 with TRBJ2-3, with D maybe TRBD2 (6 bases). Trimming removed 3 bases from V and 2 bases from J, with 10 bases in between. The CDR3 length is 14 residues. Germline V gene sequence: CDR1 SGHRS, CDR2 YFSETQ. The CDR3 here is CASSSTGATDTQYF. DNA of the CDR3: TGCGCCAGCAGCTCGACGGGAGCCACAGATACGCAGTATTTT.

A few counts support this clone. The rearrangement links TRBV18 to TRBJ1-2; D is unresolved. This CDR3 is built from 14 residues. Deletions cut 3 bases from V and 6 bases from J, with 14 bases between. Germline CDR1 KGHSH, CDR2 LQKENI. The CDR3 is CASSPPETRNGYTF. CDR3 DNA: TGTGCCAGCTCACCCCCGGAAACACGCAATGGCTACACCTTC.

V is TRBV5-4 and J is TRBJ2-7; 7 positions agree with TRBD2. V shed 4 bases, J shed 6 bases, and the junction held 13 bases outside the gene matches. Germline V gene data show CDR1 as SGHNT and CDR2 as YYREEE (reference sequence). The CDR3 is 15 amino acids. CDR3 residues: CASSALAAGKLEQYF. The DNA of the CDR3 is TGTGCCAGCAGCGCCCTAGCGGCTGGTAAGCTCGAGCAGTACTTC.

The gene calls are TRBV28 and TRBJ2-5; perhaps TRBD2 as D (5 bases). CDR3 length equals 15 residues. The V gene lost 3 bases and the J gene lost 5 bases, with 16 bases spanning the gap. In germline, CDR1 is MDHEN, CDR2 SYDVKM. The CDR3: CASSLSGGPAETQYF. CDR3 sequence (DNA): TGTGCCAGCAGTTTGTCTGGCGGGCCCGCGGAGACCCAGTACTTC.

DNA of the CDR3: TGTGCCATCAGTGCAAACAGGGATACCGGGGAGCTGTTTTTT. Its translation is CAISANRDTGELFF. The chain uses TRBV10-3 and TRBJ2-2; tentative D call: TRBD1 (6 bases). The CDR3 has 14 residues. Germline V gives CDR1 ENHRY, CDR2 SYGVKD. V was shortened by 4 bases and J by 5 bases, with 11 bases between the two germline ends.

The J gene is TRBJ2-7, the V gene TRBV28; 7 bases are a match to TRBD2. Germline CDR1 reads MDHEN; CDR2 reads SYDVKM. J was trimmed by 2 bases and V by 6 bases; bases with no gene match: 10. The CDR3 spans 15 residues. The CDR3, as DNA: TGTGCCAGCAGCTGGGGGGGGATTGACGCCTACGAGCAGTACTTC. Residues: CASSWGGIDAYEQYF.

V is TRBV7-2 and J is TRBJ2-1; tentatively, D is TRBD1 (6 bases). Germline assignment: CDR1 SGHTA and CDR2 FQGNSA. The CDR3 spans 15 residues. The ends were cut back, 5 bases at V and 3 bases at J, with 14 bases in the middle. The CDR3 protein is CASSRYRANYNEQFF. Here the CDR3 DNA reads TGTGCCAGCAGCCGCTACAGGGCGAACTACAATGAGCAGTTCTTC. Combining the CDR3 with reference TRBV7-2 and TRBJ2-1 gives the whole variable domain GAGVSQSPSNKVTEKGKDVELRCDPISGHTALYWYRQSLGQGLEFLIYFQGNSAPDKSGLPSDRFSAERTGGSVSTLTIQRTQQEDSAVYLCASSRYRANYNEQFFGPGTRLTVL.

The genes are TRBV4-2 and TRBJ1-1; D perhaps matches TRBD1 (5 bases). V shed 3 bases and J shed 8 bases, with 10 bases lying between them. Per germline, CDR1 LGHNA and CDR2 YNFKEQ. The CDR3 totals 12 residues. The CDR3 DNA is TGTGCCAGCAGCCACAGACAGCCAGAAGCTTTCTTT. Its protein product is CASSHRQPEAFF.

This chain links TRBV7-2 with TRBJ2-5, with TRBD2 identical over 11 bases. The germline V gene encodes CDR1 SGHTA and CDR2 FQGNSA. V shed 2 bases, J shed 3 bases, and the junction held 2 bases outside the gene matches. This CDR3 is built from 15 residues. The CDR3 sequence: CASSLTGLAEETQYF. The CDR3 DNA sequence: TGTGCCAGCAGCTTAACGGGACTAGCGGAAGAGACCCAGTACTTC.

This sequence joins TRBV7-2 and TRBJ2-7; D is undetermined. Germline V gene sequence: CDR1 SGHTA, CDR2 FQGNSA. CDR3 length: 14 amino acids. Trimming cost V 5 bases and J 3 bases, with 14 bases left between them. For the CDR3, the DNA is TGTGCCAGCAGCCGAGAAAGAGGCCTCTACGAGCAGTACTTC. This sequence encodes CASSRERGLYEQYF.

This clone was observed a single time. The chain links TRBV9 to TRBJ1-1; D not resolved. The CDR3 loop spans 16 amino acids. Trimming pared 4 bases from V and 4 bases from J, leaving 20 bases between. Germline assignment: CDR1 SGDLS and CDR2 YYNGEE. CDR3 sequence reads: CASSLGIGRESTEAFF. The DNA of the CDR3 is TGTGCCAGCAGCCTAGGGATCGGACGGGAGAGCACTGAAGCTTTCTTT.

The genes are TRBV9 and TRBJ2-3, with D possibly matching TRBD2 (7 bases). Germline CDR1 is SGDLS and CDR2 is YYNGEE. V was cut by 1 base and J by 1 base, with 13 bases left in between. The CDR3 consists of 16 residues. CDR3 DNA sequence: TGTGCCAGCAGCGTACGAGGGGGGGACGGCACAGATACGCAGTATTTT. Its protein is CASSVRGGDGTDTQYF.

The J gene is TRBJ2-7, the V gene TRBV11-3; the D gene is possibly TRBD1 (6 bases). The CDR3 extends over 12 amino acids. V was shortened by 5 bases and J by 6 bases, with 11 bases between the two germline ends. Looked up from germline, CDR1 is SGHNT and CDR2 is YENEEA. Here the CDR3 reads CASSLTGFEQYF. Here the CDR3 DNA reads TGTGCCAGCAGCCTAACAGGGTTCGAGCAGTACTTC.

The rearrangement links TRBV4-2 to TRBJ2-7; D remains ambiguous. Looked up from germline, CDR1 is LGHNA and CDR2 is YNFKEQ. Trimming cost V 0 bases and J 2 bases, with 14 bases left between them. The CDR3 runs 16 residues. The CDR3 DNA is TGTGCCAGCAGCCAAGATGACGCCGCTGATACCTACGAGCAGTACTTC. Protein: CASSQDDAADTYEQYF.

The rearrangement uses TRBV2 and TRBJ1-6; TRBD1 matches at 8 bases. The CDR3 spans 16 residues. Germline CDR1 reads SNHLY; CDR2 reads FYNNEI. V dropped 1 base and J dropped 7; count of bases not matched to a gene: 6. The chain's CDR3 is CASSEDRQGWNSPLHF. The CDR3 coding sequence is TGTGCCAGCAGTGAAGATAGACAGGGGTGGAATTCACCCCTCCACTTT.

J is TRBJ2-3 and V is TRBV13; the match to TRBD2 covers 10 bases. The CDR3 is made up of 17 amino acids. The J segment lost 2 bases and the V segment lost 1 base, leaving 6 bases of the junction unmatched. CDR1 is PRHDT and CDR2 is FYEKMQ in the germline V gene (reference sequence). The CDR3 region has the DNA TGTGCCAGCAGCTTAGCTCTAGCGGGAGACATCACAGATACGCAGTATTTT. Encoded protein: CASSLALAGDITDTQYF.

For the CDR3, the DNA is TGTGCCAGCAGCCAAGACAGCAATCAGCCCCAGCATTTT. The encoded protein is CASSQDSNQPQHF. The V call is TRBV4-2, the J call TRBJ1-5; no reliable D call. V gave up 0 bases and J gave up 1 base, with 1 base separating them. The CDR3 has 13 amino acids. Per the germline V gene, CDR1 is LGHNA and CDR2 is YNFKEQ.

A single count supports this clone. V and J are TRBV13 and TRBJ2-7, with a weak D call TRBD1 (6 bases). The CDR3 sequence is 12 residues long. Per the germline V gene, CDR1 is PRHDT and CDR2 is FYEKMQ (reference sequence). V shed 4 bases and J shed 4 bases, with 8 bases lying between them. CDR3 sequence (DNA): TGTGCCAGCAGCTCGAGGGGGTACGAGCAGTACTTC. This gives the protein CASSSRGYEQYF.

The chain has TRBV27 and TRBJ2-7, with TRBD1 matching over 8 bases. The V gene's germline CDR1 is MNHEY and CDR2 SMNVEV (reference sequence). V was pared by 5 bases and J by 1 base, with 1 base of the junction left unmatched. CDR3 size: 13 residues. The CDR3 region is CASSDRGSYEQYF. CDR3 sequence (DNA): TGTGCCAGCAGTGACAGGGGATCCTACGAGCAGTACTTC.

The rearrangement joins TRBV11-2 to TRBJ1-4, with TRBD1 identical over 7 bases. The CDR3 is made up of 12 amino acids. J was trimmed by 13 bases and V by 5 bases; bases with no gene match: 7. Germline V gives CDR1 SGHAT, CDR2 FQNNGV. CDR3 protein: CASSKDRWGLFF. CDR3 DNA sequence: TGTGCCAGCAGCAAGGACAGGTGGGGACTGTTTTTT.